These 29 T cell receptor beta chains were sequenced from one sample in a study of CD8 T cells in Susac syndrome. An input of roughly 0.5 to 1 ug of RNA was subjected to reverse transcription using random hexamers. TCRdb re-called the immunoSEQ multiplex PCR reads with MiXCR, one entry per CDR3 protein. The data show under 150,000 distinct CDR3 sequences, over 90% seen once. The sample taken for sequencing was CD4+ T cells from PBMCs. These receptors were collected from a human donor with Susac syndrome.

This clonotype has just one count. The rearrangement joins TRBV30 to TRBJ1-1, with TRBD1 as a possible D gene (5 bases). Trimming removed 5 bases from V and 10 bases from J, with 17 bases in between. The CDR3 sequence is 12 residues long. In germline, CDR1 is GTSNPN, CDR2 SVGIG (reference sequence). CDR3 sequence: CAWADDRPAAFF. CDR3 coding DNA: TGTGCCTGGGCTGATGACAGACCGGCAGCTTTCTTT.

The CDR3 bases are TGTGCCACCAGCAGAGATGGATCCGGGAACGGCTACACCTTC. Its protein is CATSRDGSGNGYTF. The J gene is TRBJ1-2, the V gene TRBV15; no reliable D call. The germline V gene encodes CDR1 LNHNV and CDR2 YYDKDF (reference sequence). This CDR3 has 14 residues. Trimming shortened V by 0 bases and J by 8 bases, and 13 bases separated the two germline ends.

The V and J genes are TRBV15 and TRBJ1-6; TRBD1 matches 8 bases. The CDR3 covers 14 residues. The V gene end was trimmed by 0 bases and the J gene end by 15 bases; junction bases not matched to a gene: 7. Per germline, CDR1 LNHNV and CDR2 YYDKDF (reference sequence). CDR3 in amino acids: CATSRDRGLGNLHF. DNA for the CDR3: TGTGCCACCAGCAGAGACAGGGGGCTAGGGAACCTCCACTTT.

The rearrangement uses TRBV29-1 and TRBJ2-5; possible D gene TRBD2, 5 bases. CDR3 size: 12 residues. Germline assignment: CDR1 SQVTM and CDR2 ANQGSEA. V was cut by 4 bases and J by 7 bases, with 13 bases left in between. This chain's CDR3 is CSVVPGEGTQYF. The CDR3 nucleotides read TGCAGCGTTGTGCCCGGCGAGGGGACCCAGTACTTC.

V and J are TRBV19 and TRBJ2-5; 7 nucleotides agree with TRBD1. The CDR3 runs to 13 residues. Germline lookup yields CDR1 LNHDA and CDR2 SQIVND (reference sequence). V trimming: 6 bases; J trimming: 2 bases; junction bases outside the gene matches: 3. CDR3 coding DNA: TGTGCCAGTAGGGAGGACAGGCAAGAGACCCAGTACTTC. Protein sequence: CASREDRQETQYF.

This sequence joins TRBV20-1 and TRBJ2-1; D is possibly TRBD2 (6 bases). This CDR3 spans 11 amino acids. CDR1 and CDR2 (germline): DFQATT, SNEGSKA (reference sequence). V lost 6 bases, J lost 8 bases, and 11 bases lay in between. The CDR3: CSATLADEQFF. The CDR3 DNA reads as TGCAGTGCCACCTTAGCGGATGAGCAGTTCTTC.

This clonotype was counted a single time. This chain links TRBV20-1 with TRBJ2-1, with TRBD1 as a possible D gene (6 bases). The germline CDR1 and CDR2 sequences are DFQATT and SNEGSKA (reference sequence). The V and J ends lost 4 bases and 0 bases respectively, with 10 bases between them. CDR3 length: 14 amino acids. CDR3 DNA sequence: TGCAGTGCTACCACAGGGAGCTCCTACAATGAGCAGTTCTTC. As protein: CSATTGSSYNEQFF.

There are a few counts of this clonotype. The genes are TRBV12-3 or TRBV12-4 and TRBJ2-7; 8 bases match TRBD2. Losses at the gene ends were 5 bases for V and 5 bases for J; bases not matched to a gene: 2. The CDR3 sequence is 12 residues long. The CDR3 DNA reads TGTGCCAGCAGTCTGGGACTAGACGAGCAGTACTTC. Protein product: CASSLGLDEQYF.

This clonotype was counted a single time. This chain connects TRBV10-3 to TRBJ2-2; a possible D gene is TRBD2 (6 bases). CDR1 and CDR2 from the germline V gene are ENHRY and SYGVKD. Trimming shortened V by 0 bases and J by 4 bases, and 12 bases separated the two germline ends. This CDR3 is built from 16 residues. The CDR3 protein is CAISESTAGITGELFF. The DNA for the CDR3 is TGTGCCATCAGTGAGTCGACGGCGGGGATCACCGGGGAGCTGTTTTTT.

The gene calls are TRBV20-1 and TRBJ1-2, with D possibly matching TRBD1 (6 bases). In germline, CDR1 is DFQATT, CDR2 SNEGSKA (reference sequence). The germline V and J ends were trimmed by 1 base and 4 bases, with 13 bases remaining between them. This CDR3 comprises 14 residues. The CDR3: CSARGTGSGYGYTF. The CDR3 bases are TGCAGTGCTAGAGGAACAGGGTCCGGCTATGGCTACACCTTC.

CDR3 in DNA: TGCAGTGCTAGTCCTGGCGGGGGTATAAATGAGCAGTTCTTC. Amino acids: CSASPGGGINEQFF. V and J are TRBV20-1 and TRBJ2-1; the match to TRBD2 covers 7 bases. The CDR3 has 14 amino acids. Germline CDR1 and CDR2: DFQATT and SNEGSKA (reference sequence). The ends lost 3 bases at V and 7 bases at J; junction bases unmatched: 9.

V gene TRBV3-1 combines with J gene TRBJ2-5; D might be TRBD2 (7 bases). Germline V gives CDR1 LGHDT, CDR2 YNNKEL (reference sequence). The CDR3 loop spans 16 amino acids. Trimming took off 3 bases at V and 8 bases at J, with 22 bases between the two ends. The CDR3, as DNA: TGTGCCAGCAGCCATGGGGGGGCTGAGCGGGGTGGCACCCAGTACTTC. Protein: CASSHGGAERGGTQYF.

This chain uses TRBV18 with TRBJ2-2; D gene unclear. The V and J ends lost 6 bases and 1 base respectively, with 15 bases between them. CDR3 length: 16 residues. Germline V lookup: CDR1 KGHSH, CDR2 LQKENI. DNA for the CDR3: TGTGCCAGCTCTAAGACGGCGGCCCAGAACACCGGGGAGCTGTTTTTT. Its translation is CASSKTAAQNTGELFF.

This clonotype was seen once. The genes are TRBV28 and TRBJ1-1, with D tentatively TRBD1 (5 bases). Trimming shortened V by 3 bases and J by 4 bases, and 9 bases separated the two germline ends. The CDR3 length is 13 residues. Germline CDR1 is MDHEN and CDR2 is SYDVKM. Written as DNA, the CDR3 is TGTGCCAGCAGTTTCGGGGGAATCACTGAAGCTTTCTTT. Its translation: CASSFGGITEAFF.

V is TRBV6-2 or TRBV6-3 and J is TRBJ2-7, with D possibly TRBD2 on 6 matching bases. The CDR3 sequence is 13 residues long. Germline lookup yields CDR1 MNHEY and CDR2 SVGEGT. Trimming removed 7 bases at V and 2 bases at J, with 12 bases between. The CDR3 sequence is CASIPGSTYEQYF. The CDR3 DNA is TGTGCCAGCATCCCCGGGAGCACCTACGAGCAGTACTTC.

The chain carries TRBV25-1 and TRBJ2-3; D is uncertain. V lost 3 bases and J 7 bases, leaving 11 bases between the germline ends. This CDR3 spans 13 amino acids. Germline CDR1 is MGHDK and CDR2 is SYGVNS. Here the CDR3 DNA reads TGTGCCAGCAGTGATGTGGCAGTCAATACGCAGTATTTT. This translates into CASSDVAVNTQYF.

V gene TRBV12-5 combines with J gene TRBJ2-7, with TRBD1 matching over 9 bases. The CDR3 covers 16 residues. Germline-derived CDR1 and CDR2 are LGHNT and FRNRAP. Trimming took 0 bases from V and 3 from J; bases not matched to a gene: 6. The CDR3 is CASGLVLGTGNYEQYF. CDR3 coding DNA: TGTGCTAGTGGTTTGGTATTGGGGACAGGGAACTACGAGCAGTACTTC.

This sequence joins TRBV6-5 and TRBJ2-5; D possibly uses TRBD1 or TRBD2 (5 bases each). The CDR3 consists of 14 residues. Germline-derived CDR1 and CDR2 are MNHEY and SVGAGI. V lost 5 bases and J 4 bases, leaving 14 bases between the germline ends. The CDR3 DNA reads TGTGCCAGCAGTCGGGGCGAAAGAAGAGAGACCCAGTACTTC. Translation: CASSRGERRETQYF.

The CDR3 loop is CASSPLGAERYNEQFF. The CDR3 coding sequence is TGTGCCAGCAGCCCCTTAGGAGCGGAGAGATACAATGAGCAGTTCTTC. V and J are TRBV4-2 and TRBJ2-1, with TRBD2 as a possible D gene (5 bases). The germline V and J ends were trimmed by 4 bases and 4 bases, with 17 bases remaining between them. The CDR3 spans 16 residues. The germline V gene has CDR1 LGHNA and CDR2 YNFKEQ.

The J gene is TRBJ2-4, the V gene TRBV30; tentatively, D is TRBD2 (6 bases). Germline loops: CDR1 GTSNPN, CDR2 SVGIG (reference sequence). The V end was cut by 1 base, the J end by 3 bases, with 25 bases between. The CDR3 spans 19 residues. In nucleotides, the CDR3 is TGTGCCTGGAGTGCCGAGCGGGTCGTCTTCGACTATCACAAAAACATTCAGTACTTC. Protein: CAWSAERVVFDYHKNIQYF.

The chain recombines TRBV5-1 with TRBJ1-1, with unresolved D. This CDR3 has 13 amino acids. CDR1 SGHRS and CDR2 YFSETQ come from the germline V gene. Trimming stripped 0 bases from V and 8 bases from J, with 11 bases between. The CDR3, as DNA: TGCGCCAGCAGCTTGGTTCCAGGTGCCGAAGCTTTCTTT. Its translation is CASSLVPGAEAFF.

The chain employs TRBV3-1 and TRBJ2-3, with 8 bases identical to TRBD1. CDR3 size: 15 residues. Germline lookup yields CDR1 LGHDT and CDR2 YNNKEL (reference sequence). The trim removed 1 base at V and 6 bases at J, leaving 6 bases unmatched. CDR3 coding DNA: TGTGCCAGCAGCCAAGGTCATCAGGGGGCCGATACGCAGTATTTT. Its translation is CASSQGHQGADTQYF.

The chain has TRBV6-4 and TRBJ2-2; 7 bases line up with TRBD1. V dropped 2 bases and J dropped 3; count of bases not matched to a gene: 0. The CDR3 extends over 14 amino acids. CDR1 MRHNA and CDR2 SNTAGT come from the germline V gene. For the CDR3, the DNA is TGTGCCAGCAGTGACGGGACAGACACCGGGGAGCTGTTTTTT. This translates into CASSDGTDTGELFF.

The genes are TRBV28 and TRBJ2-7, with D unclear. CDR3 length equals 11 residues. The V and J ends lost 4 bases and 1 base respectively, with 2 bases between them. CDR1 and CDR2 (germline): MDHEN, SYDVKM. In nucleotides, the CDR3 is TGTGCCAGCAGTTGGTCCTACGAGCAGTACTTC. The encoded protein is CASSWSYEQYF.

The V call is TRBV27, the J call TRBJ1-1, with D tentatively TRBD1 (6 bases). CDR1 is MNHEY, CDR2 SMNVEV, per germline (reference sequence). The length of the CDR3 is 15 residues. V lost 6 bases and J lost 1, with 15 bases in between. CDR3 bases: TGTGCCAGCAGGGCAGGGGTTCATAGGAACACTGAAGCTTTCTTT. Encoded protein: CASRAGVHRNTEAFF.

The sample holds one count of this clonotype. The chain has TRBV6-5 and TRBJ2-3, with 11 bases that match TRBD2. J gave up 3 bases and V 2 bases, and 19 bases lay outside the gene matches. This CDR3 comprises 21 residues. The germline gives CDR1 MNHEY, CDR2 SVGAGI. CDR3 coding DNA: TGTGCCAGCAGTTACCCGATGGGGGGACTAGCGGACCTATCAATTACAGATACGCAGTATTTT. It yields the protein CASSYPMGGLADLSITDTQYF.

The chain employs TRBV30 and TRBJ1-5, with 10 bases aligning to TRBD1. V dropped 5 bases and J dropped 7; count of bases not matched to a gene: 2. The CDR3 is made up of 12 amino acids. Germline V gene sequence: CDR1 GTSNPN, CDR2 SVGIG (reference sequence). The CDR3 region has the DNA TGTGCCTGGGGGGACAGGGGCCAGCCCCAGCATTTT. This encodes CAWGDRGQPQHF.

This chain links TRBV29-1 with TRBJ2-5; TRBD1 might be the D (6 bases). The germline gives CDR1 SQVTM, CDR2 ANQGSEA. Trimming took off 6 bases at V and 10 bases at J, with 15 bases between the two ends. CDR3 size: 11 residues. CDR3 sequence (DNA): TGCAGCGTACAACAGGGAAGTAGCCAGTACTTC. Amino acid sequence: CSVQQGSSQYF.

This clonotype was detected only a few times. The rearrangement uses TRBV18 and TRBJ2-5, with TRBD2 identical over 11 bases. With 4 bases clipped from V and 3 bases from J, the junction kept 1 base outside the gene matches. The CDR3 consists of 14 residues. Germline values: CDR1 KGHSH, CDR2 LQKENI. The CDR3 bases are TGTGCCAGCTCACTACTAGCGGGAGAAGAGACCCAGTACTTC. It specifies CASSLLAGEETQYF.